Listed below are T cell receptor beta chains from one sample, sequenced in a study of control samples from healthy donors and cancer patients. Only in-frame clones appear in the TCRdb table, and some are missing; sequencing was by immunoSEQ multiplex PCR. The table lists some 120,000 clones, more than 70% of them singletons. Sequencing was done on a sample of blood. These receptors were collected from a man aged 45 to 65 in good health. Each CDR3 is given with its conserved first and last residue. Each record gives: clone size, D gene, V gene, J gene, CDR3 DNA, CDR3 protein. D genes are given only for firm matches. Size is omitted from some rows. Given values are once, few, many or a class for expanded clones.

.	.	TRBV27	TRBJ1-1	TGTGCCAGCAGGGCCCGCTCCAACACTGAAGCTTTCTTT	CASRARSNTEAFF
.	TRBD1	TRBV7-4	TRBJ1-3	TGTGCCAGCAGCCTCCACGGACAGGGAAGGAACCCGTACTCTGGAAACACCATATATTTT	CASSLHGQGRNPYSGNTIYF
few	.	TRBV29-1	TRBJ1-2	TGCAGCGTTGATGGGCCGGCAGCTAACTATGGCTACACCTTC	CSVDGPAANYGYTF
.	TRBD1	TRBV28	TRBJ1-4	TGTGCCAGCAGACCGGGACAGGGCAGGCCAACTAATGAAAAACTGTTTTTT	CASRPGQGRPTNEKLFF
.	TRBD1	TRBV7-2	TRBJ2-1	TGTGCCAGCAGCCAGGGACAGCTCTACAATGAGCAGTTCTTC	CASSQGQLYNEQFF
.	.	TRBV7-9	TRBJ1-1	TGTGCCAGCAGCTTAGAGGGGATTGGCACTGAAGCTTTCTTT	CASSLEGIGTEAFF
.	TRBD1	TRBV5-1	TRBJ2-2	TGCGCCAGCAGCCGACAGGGCACGGGTACCGGGGAGCTGTTTTTT	CASSRQGTGTGELFF
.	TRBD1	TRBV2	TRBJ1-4	TGTGCCAGCAGGAAGGGGGCTAAGGATGAAAAACTGTTTTTT	CASRKGAKDEKLFF
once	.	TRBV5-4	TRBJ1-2	TGTGCCAGCAGCCTCCCGACAGGAATTTATGGCTACACCTTC	CASSLPTGIYGYTF
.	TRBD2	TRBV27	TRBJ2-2	TGTGCCAGCAGTTTGGGACTAGCGGGGGGCGCGAACACCGGGGAGCTGTTTTTT	CASSLGLAGGANTGELFF
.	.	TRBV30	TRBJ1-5	TGTGCCTGGAGTTTTCCCTCGGGAGGCGGACGGCCCCAGCATTTT	CAWSFPSGGGRPQHF
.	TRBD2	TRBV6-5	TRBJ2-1	TGTGCCAGCAGGACCGGGACTAGCGGTTACAATGAGCAGTTCTTC	CASRTGTSGYNEQFF
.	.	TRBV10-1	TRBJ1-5	TGCGCCAGCACCGACGCCCGGTCCAGGGGTGGCAATCAGCCCCAGCATTTT	CASTDARSRGGNQPQHF
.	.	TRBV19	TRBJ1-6	TGTGCCAGTAGTATACGGGACGGAAATAATTCACCCCTCCACTTT	CASSIRDGNNSPLHF
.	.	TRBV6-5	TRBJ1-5	TGTGCCAGCAGTTACTCGGCCCAGGGGAATCAGCCCCAGCATTTT	CASSYSAQGNQPQHF
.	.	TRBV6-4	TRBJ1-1	TGTGCCAGCAGGGGGACGGACACTGAAGCTTTCTTT	CASRGTDTEAFF
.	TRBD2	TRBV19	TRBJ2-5	TGTGCCAGTAGCTGGGGGGGTGGAGAGACCCAGTACTTC	CASSWGGGETQYF
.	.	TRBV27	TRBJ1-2	TGTGCCATCCAGGCCCGGTTCACTGGCTACACCTTC	CAIQARFTGYTF
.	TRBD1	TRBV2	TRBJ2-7	TGTGCCAGCACCGGAGGGACAGGGCCCTACGAGCAGTACTTC	CASTGGTGPYEQYF
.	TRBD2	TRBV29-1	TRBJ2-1	TGCAGCGTGAGGACTAGCGGGGGCTACAATGAGCAGTTCTTC	CSVRTSGGYNEQFF
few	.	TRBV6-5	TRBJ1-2	TGTGCCAGCAGTCTCAATAGGGGTTTAGACTACACCTTC	CASSLNRGLDYTF
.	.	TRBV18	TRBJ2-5	TGTGCCAGCTCACCAATCCGCCAAGAGACCCAGTACTTC	CASSPIRQETQYF
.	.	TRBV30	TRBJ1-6	TGTGCCTGGAGCCGGGATTCACCCCTCCACTTT	CAWSRDSPLHF
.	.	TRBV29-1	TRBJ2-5	TGCAGCGTCCAACCGGGACACAAAGAGACCCAGTACTTC	CSVQPGHKETQYF
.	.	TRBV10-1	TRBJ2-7	TGCGCCAGCAGTGATTCGCTTTCCTACGAGCAGTACTTC	CASSDSLSYEQYF
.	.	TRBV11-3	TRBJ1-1	TGTGCCAGCAGCCGAGGGGGACTGAACACTGAAGCTTTCTTT	CASSRGGLNTEAFF
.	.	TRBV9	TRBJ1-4	TGTGCCAGCAGCGTCCGCCCCGGAGGTGAAAAACTGTTTTTT	CASSVRPGGEKLFF
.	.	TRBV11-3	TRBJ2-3	TGTGCCAGCAGCTTAGGAATCACAGATACGCAGTATTTT	CASSLGITDTQYF
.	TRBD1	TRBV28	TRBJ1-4	TGTGCCAGCAGTTTCAGACAGGGGCGTGAAAAACTGTTTTTT	CASSFRQGREKLFF
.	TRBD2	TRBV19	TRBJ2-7	TGTGCCAGTAGTCTCGGGGGGTCCTTGTACGAGCAGTACTTC	CASSLGGSLYEQYF
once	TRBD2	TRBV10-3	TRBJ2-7	TGTGCCATCAGCCGAGCGGGGGGTGCCTACGAGCAGTACTTC	CAISRAGGAYEQYF
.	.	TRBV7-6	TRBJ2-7	TGTGCCAGCAGCTTAGAGGCCGCCAACGAAGCCTACGAGCAGTACTTC	CASSLEAANEAYEQYF
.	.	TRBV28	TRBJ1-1	TGTGCCAGCAGTTTAGGGCGGGGGCCCACTGAAGCTTTCTTT	CASSLGRGPTEAFF
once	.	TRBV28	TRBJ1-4	TGTGCCAGCAGCCACAGGCCTAGAAATGAAAAACTGTTTTTT	CASSHRPRNEKLFF
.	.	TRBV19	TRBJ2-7	TGTGCCAGTAGCCCCAGAGTCAGTGATTCCTACGAGCAGTACTTC	CASSPRVSDSYEQYF
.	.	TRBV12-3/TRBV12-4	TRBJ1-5	TGTGCCAGCAGTGAGAATCAGCCCCAGCATTTT	CASSENQPQHF
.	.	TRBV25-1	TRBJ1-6	TGTGCCAGCAGTGGGCTGCTAAATTCACCCCTCCACTTT	CASSGLLNSPLHF
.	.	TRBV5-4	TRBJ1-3	TGTGCCAGCAGCTTGGCCGGCGGGGCCCTCTCTGGAAACACCATATATTTT	CASSLAGGALSGNTIYF
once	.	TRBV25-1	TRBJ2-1	TGTGCCAGCAGTGAACAGGGATATGAGCAGTTCTTC	CASSEQGYEQFF
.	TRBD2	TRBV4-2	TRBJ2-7	TGTGCCAGCAGCCAAGAGATACTAGCGGGGGGCTACGAGCAGTACTTC	CASSQEILAGGYEQYF
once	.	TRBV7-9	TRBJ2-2	TGTGCCAGCAGCCCCGGGACACTGAACACCGGGGAGCTGTTTTTT	CASSPGTLNTGELFF
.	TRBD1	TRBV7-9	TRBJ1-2	TGTGCCAGCAGCCTAACCGGGACAGGGGAAGGCTATGGCTACACCTTC	CASSLTGTGEGYGYTF